The present TCR beta chain was sequenced within a study of T-cell memory formation after mild COVID-19. Regarding the study as a whole: Clones contracting across day 15 to 85 had a balanced CD4/CD8 profile; later expanding clones leaned CD4+.

Constant-segment primers were used for 5'RACE, and the resulting TCR alpha and TCR beta cDNA libraries carried sample barcodes and UMIs. TCRdb redid the calling of the 5' RACE reads with MiXCR, one entry per CDR3 protein. There are 190,000 or so distinct CDR3 sequences in the sample; roughly 27% occur only once, and over 10% lies in the top ten. About this clonotype: Its specificity is not known.

The CDR3 sequence is 15 residues long. Germline lookup yields CDR1 SGHTA and CDR2 FQGNSA. V lost 4 bases and J lost 4; bases outside the gene matches: 5. This TCR was sampled from an adult woman who had mild COVID-19 (a few samples of this study predate the infection). Cell type and time point are not known. The sample consisted of PBMCs or a T cell subset sorted from them (not recorded which). The V and J genes are TRBV7-2 and TRBJ2-1, with TRBD2 identical over 9 bases. The CDR3 DNA follows: TGTGCCAGCAGCTCGAGGACTAGCGAATACAATGAGCAGTTCTTC. This gives the protein CASSSRTSEYNEQFF.